The 2 T cell receptor beta chains reported below all come from one sample, sequenced in a study of blood T cell repertoires in COVID-19. The method was immunoSEQ multiplex PCR; TCRdb's version includes in-frame clones alone and lacks a portion of them. The table shows around 71,000 clones, with roughly four fifths occurring only once. Input material: peripheral blood. Receptors originate from a man between 65 and 85 years old with acute or convalescent COVID-19.

The chain is built from TRBV7-9 and TRBJ1-5; D is undetermined. The CDR3 spans 15 residues. Trimming cost V 6 bases and J 2 bases, with 14 bases left between them. The germline CDR1 and CDR2 sequences are SEHNR and FQNEAQ (reference sequence). CDR3 region: CASSFGSQRNQPQHF. The CDR3 nucleotides read TGTGCCAGCAGTTTTGGGTCACAGCGCAATCAGCCCCAGCATTTT. The full variable domain, completed using reference TRBV7-9 and TRBJ1-5, is DTGVSQNPRHKITKRGQNVTFRCDPISEHNRLYWYRQTLGQGPEFLTYFQNEAQLEKSRLLSDRFSAERPKGSFSTLEIQRTEQGDSAMYLCASSFGSQRNQPQHFGDGTRLSIL.

The genes are TRBV24-1 and TRBJ2-5; tentative D call: TRBD1 (5 bases). The V and J ends lost 5 bases and 5 bases respectively, with 20 bases between them. The germline V gene has CDR1 KGHDR and CDR2 SFDVKD. CDR3 size: 16 residues. The CDR3 loop reads CATSGSLGRPGETQYF. The CDR3, as DNA: TGTGCCACCAGTGGGAGTCTGGGGCGCCCCGGGGAGACCCAGTACTTC.